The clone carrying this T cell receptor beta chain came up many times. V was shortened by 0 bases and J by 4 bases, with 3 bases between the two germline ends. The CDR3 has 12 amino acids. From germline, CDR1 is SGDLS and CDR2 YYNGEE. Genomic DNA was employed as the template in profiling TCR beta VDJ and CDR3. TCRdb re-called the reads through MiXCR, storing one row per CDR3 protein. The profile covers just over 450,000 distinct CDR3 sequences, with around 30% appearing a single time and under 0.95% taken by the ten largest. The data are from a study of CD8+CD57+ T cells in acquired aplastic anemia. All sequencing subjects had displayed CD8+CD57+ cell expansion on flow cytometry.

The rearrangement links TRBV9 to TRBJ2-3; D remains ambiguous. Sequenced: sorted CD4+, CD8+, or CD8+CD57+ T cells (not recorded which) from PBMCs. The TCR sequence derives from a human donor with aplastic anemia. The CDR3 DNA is TGTGCCAGCAGCGTAGGGTCAGATACGCAGTATTTT. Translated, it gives CASSVGSDTQYF.